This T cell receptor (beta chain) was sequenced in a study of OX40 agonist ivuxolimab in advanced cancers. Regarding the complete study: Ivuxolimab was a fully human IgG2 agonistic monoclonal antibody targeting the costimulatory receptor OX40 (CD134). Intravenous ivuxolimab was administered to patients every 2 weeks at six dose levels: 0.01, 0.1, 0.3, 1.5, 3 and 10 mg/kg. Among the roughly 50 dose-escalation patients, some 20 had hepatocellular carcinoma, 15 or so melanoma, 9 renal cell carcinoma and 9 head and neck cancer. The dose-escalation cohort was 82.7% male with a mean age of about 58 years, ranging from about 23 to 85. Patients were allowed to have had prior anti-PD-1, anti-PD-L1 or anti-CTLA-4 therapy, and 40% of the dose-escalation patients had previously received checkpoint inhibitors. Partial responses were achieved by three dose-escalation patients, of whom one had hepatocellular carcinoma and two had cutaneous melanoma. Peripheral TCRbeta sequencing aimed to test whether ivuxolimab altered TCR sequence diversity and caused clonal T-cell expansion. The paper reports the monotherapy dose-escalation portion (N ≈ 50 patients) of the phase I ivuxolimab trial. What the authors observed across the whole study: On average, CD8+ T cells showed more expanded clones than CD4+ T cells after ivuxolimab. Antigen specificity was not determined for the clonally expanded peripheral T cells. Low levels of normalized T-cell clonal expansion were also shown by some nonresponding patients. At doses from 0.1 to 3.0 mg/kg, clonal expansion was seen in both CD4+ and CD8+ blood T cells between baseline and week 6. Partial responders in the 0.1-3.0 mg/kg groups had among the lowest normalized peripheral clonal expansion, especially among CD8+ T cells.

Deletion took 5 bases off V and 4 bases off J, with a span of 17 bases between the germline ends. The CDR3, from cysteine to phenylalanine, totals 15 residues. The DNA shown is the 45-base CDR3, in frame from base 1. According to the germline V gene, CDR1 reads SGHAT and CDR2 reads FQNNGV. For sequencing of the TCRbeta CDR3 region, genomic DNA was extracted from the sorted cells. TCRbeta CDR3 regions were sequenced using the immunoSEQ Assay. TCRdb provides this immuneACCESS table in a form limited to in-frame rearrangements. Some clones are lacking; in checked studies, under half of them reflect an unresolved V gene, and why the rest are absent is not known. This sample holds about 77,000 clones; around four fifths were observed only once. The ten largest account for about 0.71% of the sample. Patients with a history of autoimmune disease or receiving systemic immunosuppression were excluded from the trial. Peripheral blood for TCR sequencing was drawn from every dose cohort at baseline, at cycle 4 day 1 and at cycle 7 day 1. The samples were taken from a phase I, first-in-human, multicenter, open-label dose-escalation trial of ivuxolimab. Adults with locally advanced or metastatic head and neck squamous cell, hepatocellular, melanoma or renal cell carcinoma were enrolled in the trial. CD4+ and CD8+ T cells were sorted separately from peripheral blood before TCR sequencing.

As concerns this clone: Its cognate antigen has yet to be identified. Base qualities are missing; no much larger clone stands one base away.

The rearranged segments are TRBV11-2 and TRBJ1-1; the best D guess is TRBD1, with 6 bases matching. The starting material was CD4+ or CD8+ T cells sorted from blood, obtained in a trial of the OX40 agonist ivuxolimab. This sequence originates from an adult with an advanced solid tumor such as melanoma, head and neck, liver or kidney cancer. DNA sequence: TGTGCCAGCAGCCCCCATGGAGGGGGATTCACTGAAGCTTTCTTT. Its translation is CASSPHGGGFTEAFF.